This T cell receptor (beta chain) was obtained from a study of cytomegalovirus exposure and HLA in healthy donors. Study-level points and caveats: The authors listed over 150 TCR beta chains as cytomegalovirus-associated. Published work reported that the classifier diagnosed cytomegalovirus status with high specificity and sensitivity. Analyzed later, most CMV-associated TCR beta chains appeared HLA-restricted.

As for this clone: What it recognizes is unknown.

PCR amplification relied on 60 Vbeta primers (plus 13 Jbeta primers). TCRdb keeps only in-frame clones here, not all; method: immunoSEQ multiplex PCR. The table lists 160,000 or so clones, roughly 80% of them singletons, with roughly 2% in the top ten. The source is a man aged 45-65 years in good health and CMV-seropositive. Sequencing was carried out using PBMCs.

As DNA, the CDR3 is TGCGCCAGCCGCCTCGGCGGGGGGAACACCGGGGAGCTGTTTTTT. This sequence encodes CASRLGGGNTGELFF. This rearrangement joins TRBV5-1 to TRBJ2-2; TRBD2 matches at 7 bases. V lost 7 bases and J lost 1; bases outside the gene matches: 7. This CDR3 is 15 amino acids long. Germline CDR1 and CDR2: SGHRS and YFSETQ.